The entry below describes one T cell receptor beta chain. The sample is drawn from a study of blood T cell repertoires in COVID-19. As originally analysed: Reference gene primer amplification gave estimated nucleated cell counts. TCRdb's copy holds only in-frame clones and misses some; the assay was immunoSEQ multiplex PCR. V, J and clone size were drawn from that table, and D and trimming were deduced from the DNA. The table lists around 270,000 clones, around 89% of them singletons. Germline CDR1 LNHDA, CDR2 SQIVND (reference sequence). CDR3 length equals 14 residues. V trimming: 3 bases; J trimming: 6 bases; junction bases outside the gene matches: 5.

Specimen: peripheral blood. The origin of this receptor is a young man with acute or convalescent COVID-19. This chain links TRBV19 with TRBJ1-1; TRBD1 agrees at 9 bases. The CDR3 protein is CASSIRDRVPEAFF. For the CDR3, the DNA is TGTGCCAGTAGTATCCGGGACAGGGTCCCTGAAGCTTTCTTT.